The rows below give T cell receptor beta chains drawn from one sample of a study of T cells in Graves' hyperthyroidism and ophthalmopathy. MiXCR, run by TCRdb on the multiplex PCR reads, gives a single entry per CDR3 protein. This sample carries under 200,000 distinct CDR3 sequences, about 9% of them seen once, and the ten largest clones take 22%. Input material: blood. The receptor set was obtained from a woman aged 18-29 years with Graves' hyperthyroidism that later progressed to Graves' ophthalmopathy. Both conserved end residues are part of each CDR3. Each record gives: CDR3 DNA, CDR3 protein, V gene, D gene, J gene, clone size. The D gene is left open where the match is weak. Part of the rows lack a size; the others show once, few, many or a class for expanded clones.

cdr3_nt: TGTGCCAGCAGCCAGAGGACTAGCTCCAATGAGCAGTTCTTC
cdr3_aa: CASSQRTSSNEQFF
v_call: TRBV14
d_call: TRBD2
j_call: TRBJ2-1
clone_size: NA

cdr3_nt: TGTGCCAGCTATAAGGGAATGGCAGACTTGAACACTGAAGCTTTCTTT
cdr3_aa: CASYKGMADLNTEAFF
v_call: TRBV28
d_call: NA
j_call: TRBJ1-1
clone_size: many

cdr3_nt: TGTGCCAGCAGTTACTCGAGGGGACTAGCGGGTGCTTGGGAGACCCAGTACTTC
cdr3_aa: CASSYSRGLAGAWETQYF
v_call: TRBV6-5
d_call: TRBD2
j_call: TRBJ2-5
clone_size: NA

cdr3_nt: TGCAGAGCCCTCCCGGGAGTGAACACTGAAGCTTTCTTT
cdr3_aa: CRALPGVNTEAFF
v_call: TRBV20-1
d_call: NA
j_call: TRBJ1-1
clone_size: many

cdr3_nt: TGCAGTGCTAGAGTAGGGACAGGGCAGGCGGAGACCCAGTACTTC
cdr3_aa: CSARVGTGQAETQYF
v_call: TRBV20-1
d_call: TRBD1
j_call: TRBJ2-5
clone_size: many

cdr3_nt: TGTGCCAGCAGTTTATTGGCAGCTAATCAGCCCCAGCATTTT
cdr3_aa: CASSLLAANQPQHF
v_call: TRBV28
d_call: NA
j_call: TRBJ1-5
clone_size: NA

cdr3_nt: TGCAGTGCTAGAGATGAAAGAAAAGCCAAAAACATTCAGTACTTC
cdr3_aa: CSARDERKAKNIQYF
v_call: TRBV20-1
d_call: NA
j_call: TRBJ2-4
clone_size: many

cdr3_nt: TGTGCCAGCAGCCAAGTGGGGAGCACTGAAGCTTTCTTT
cdr3_aa: CASSQVGSTEAFF
v_call: TRBV3-1
d_call: NA
j_call: TRBJ1-1
clone_size: many

cdr3_nt: TGTGCCAGCAGTGAAGGCGCGGGCACTGAAGCTTTCTTT
cdr3_aa: CASSEGAGTEAFF
v_call: TRBV2
d_call: NA
j_call: TRBJ1-1
clone_size: many

cdr3_nt: TGTGCCAGCAGTTTCTTTCCGGGACGCTCGACCGGGACTGAAGCTTTCTTT
cdr3_aa: CASSFFPGRSTGTEAFF
v_call: TRBV27
d_call: NA
j_call: TRBJ1-1
clone_size: many

cdr3_nt: TGTGCCAGCGGGATCCGGGACAGGGGTGGCTACACCTTC
cdr3_aa: CASGIRDRGGYTF
v_call: TRBV6-1
d_call: TRBD1
j_call: TRBJ1-2
clone_size: many

cdr3_nt: TGTGCCAGCAGCCCTGGACTAGCGGGAGAGACCCAGTACTTC
cdr3_aa: CASSPGLAGETQYF
v_call: TRBV4-2
d_call: TRBD2
j_call: TRBJ2-5
clone_size: many

cdr3_nt: TGTGCCACCAGCAGAGATAGCGGTAGCAATCAGCCCCAGCATTTT
cdr3_aa: CATSRDSGSNQPQHF
v_call: TRBV15
d_call: NA
j_call: TRBJ1-5
clone_size: many

cdr3_nt: TGTGCCACCAGCAGTGGCAGGGGGCGCGAAAACTATGGCTACACCTTC
cdr3_aa: CATSSGRGRENYGYTF
v_call: TRBV15
d_call: TRBD1
j_call: TRBJ1-2
clone_size: many

cdr3_nt: TGTGCCAGCAGCGCCCTGGACACCTTCGACGAGACCCAGTACTTC
cdr3_aa: CASSALDTFDETQYF
v_call: TRBV9
d_call: NA
j_call: TRBJ2-5
clone_size: many

cdr3_nt: TGTGCCAGTAGTTTGGGACAGGGAGGAAGGAATGAGCAGTTCTTC
cdr3_aa: CASSLGQGGRNEQFF
v_call: TRBV19
d_call: TRBD1
j_call: TRBJ2-1
clone_size: many

cdr3_nt: TGTGCCAGCAGAAACTCCCCCGAAAGCCCCGGGGAGCTGTTTTTT
cdr3_aa: CASRNSPESPGELFF
v_call: TRBV6-1
d_call: NA
j_call: TRBJ2-2
clone_size: many

cdr3_nt: TGCGCCAGCAGCCCCCGGGACCCGGGGGGGCCGGGCACCGGGGAGCTGTTTTTT
cdr3_aa: CASSPRDPGGPGTGELFF
v_call: TRBV4-1
d_call: TRBD2
j_call: TRBJ2-2
clone_size: NA

cdr3_nt: TGCAGTGCTAGCCTTTACAGGGGGGGGAATGAAAAACTGTTTTTT
cdr3_aa: CSASLYRGGNEKLFF
v_call: TRBV20-1
d_call: TRBD1
j_call: TRBJ1-4
clone_size: many

cdr3_nt: TGTGCCAGCAGCTTTCGGGAAACCATATATTTT
cdr3_aa: CASSFRETIYF
v_call: TRBV7-9
d_call: NA
j_call: TRBJ1-3
clone_size: many

cdr3_nt: TGTGCCAGCAGTCCCCCAGGGACAGGGGTGACAGATACGCAGTATTTT
cdr3_aa: CASSPPGTGVTDTQYF
v_call: TRBV12-3/TRBV12-4
d_call: TRBD1
j_call: TRBJ2-3
clone_size: many

cdr3_nt: TGTGCCAGCAGCTTAGCGCGTTTAGCGGGAGGTAATGAGCAGTTCTTC
cdr3_aa: CASSLARLAGGNEQFF
v_call: TRBV7-2
d_call: TRBD2
j_call: TRBJ2-1
clone_size: once

cdr3_nt: TGTGCCAGCAGTGAGGGGAACGAGCAGTTCTTC
cdr3_aa: CASSEGNEQFF
v_call: TRBV6-1
d_call: NA
j_call: TRBJ2-1
clone_size: many

cdr3_nt: TGTGCCAGCAGTGAAGTGGGAAGTCGGACTAGCGGGCTGTACGAGCAGTACTTC
cdr3_aa: CASSEVGSRTSGLYEQYF
v_call: TRBV2
d_call: TRBD2
j_call: TRBJ2-7
clone_size: many

cdr3_nt: TGCGCCAGCAGCCAAAATCACGGGACAGGGGGTGCGGAGACCCAGTACTTC
cdr3_aa: CASSQNHGTGGAETQYF
v_call: TRBV4-1
d_call: TRBD1
j_call: TRBJ2-5
clone_size: few

cdr3_nt: TGTGCCAGCTCACGACCGGGACAGGTGAACACTGAAGCTTTCTTT
cdr3_aa: CASSRPGQVNTEAFF
v_call: TRBV18
d_call: TRBD1
j_call: TRBJ1-1
clone_size: many

cdr3_nt: TGCAGTGCTAGAGATGACCCCGAAAATCAGCCCCAGCATTTT
cdr3_aa: CSARDDPENQPQHF
v_call: TRBV20-1
d_call: NA
j_call: TRBJ1-5
clone_size: many

cdr3_nt: TGTGCCAGCAGCTTATACTTCCCGGACAGGGGTGTCAATCAGCCCCAGCATTTT
cdr3_aa: CASSLYFPDRGVNQPQHF
v_call: TRBV7-9
d_call: TRBD1
j_call: TRBJ1-5
clone_size: many

cdr3_nt: TGTGCCAGCAGTGGCATGCAAGAGACCCAGTACTTC
cdr3_aa: CASSGMQETQYF
v_call: TRBV2
d_call: NA
j_call: TRBJ2-5
clone_size: many

cdr3_nt: TGCAGTGCTAGATCGTTCGGGGGCACAACTAATGAAAAACTGTTTTTT
cdr3_aa: CSARSFGGTTNEKLFF
v_call: TRBV20-1
d_call: NA
j_call: TRBJ1-4
clone_size: many

cdr3_nt: TGTGCCAGTAGTATAGCCGGGACAGGGGGATGGCCCCAGCATTTT
cdr3_aa: CASSIAGTGGWPQHF
v_call: TRBV19
d_call: TRBD1
j_call: TRBJ1-5
clone_size: many

cdr3_nt: TGTGCCAGCAGTAACGCAGCGGGACAAGGTTCCGAGCAGTACTTC
cdr3_aa: CASSNAAGQGSEQYF
v_call: TRBV6-2/TRBV6-3
d_call: NA
j_call: TRBJ2-7
clone_size: NA

cdr3_nt: TGTGCCAGCAGCTTAACTAACCAGGGTAACAACGAGCAGTACTTC
cdr3_aa: CASSLTNQGNNEQYF
v_call: TRBV7-8
d_call: NA
j_call: TRBJ2-7
clone_size: many

cdr3_nt: TGCAGTGCTGCTACTAGCGGGATTTGGAATGAGCAGTTCTTC
cdr3_aa: CSAATSGIWNEQFF
v_call: TRBV20-1
d_call: TRBD2
j_call: TRBJ2-1
clone_size: many

cdr3_nt: TGTGCCAGCCTCAATTTTGGAGAAGCTTTCTTT
cdr3_aa: CASLNFGEAFF
v_call: TRBV7-9
d_call: NA
j_call: TRBJ1-1
clone_size: many

cdr3_nt: TGCAGTGCTAGAGATGGGGGGAGCAATGAGCAGTTCTTC
cdr3_aa: CSARDGGSNEQFF
v_call: TRBV20-1
d_call: NA
j_call: TRBJ2-1
clone_size: many

cdr3_nt: NA
cdr3_aa: CAWSVSGLSGPFF
v_call: TRBV30
d_call: NA
j_call: TRBJ2-1
clone_size: NA

cdr3_nt: TGCAGTGCTAGAGAAGCGGGAGGGCCGTACAATGAGCAGTTCTTC
cdr3_aa: CSAREAGGPYNEQFF
v_call: TRBV20-1
d_call: TRBD2
j_call: TRBJ2-1
clone_size: many

cdr3_nt: TGTGCCAGTCAAAGGGACAGGGGATCTTCACCCCTCCACTTT
cdr3_aa: CASQRDRGSSPLHF
v_call: TRBV6-2/TRBV6-3
d_call: TRBD1
j_call: TRBJ1-6
clone_size: few

cdr3_nt: TGTGCCAGCAGTTTCGGGACTAGCATAATCTACGAGCAGTACTTC
cdr3_aa: CASSFGTSIIYEQYF
v_call: TRBV12-3/TRBV12-4
d_call: TRBD2
j_call: TRBJ2-7
clone_size: once

cdr3_nt: TGCGCCAGCAGCTTGGCCAGCCTCTACGAGCAGTACTTC
cdr3_aa: CASSLASLYEQYF
v_call: TRBV5-1
d_call: NA
j_call: TRBJ2-7
clone_size: many

cdr3_nt: TGTGCCAGCAGCTCACAACGGGACTCACAAGAGACCCAGTACTTC
cdr3_aa: CASSSQRDSQETQYF
v_call: TRBV11-2
d_call: NA
j_call: TRBJ2-5
clone_size: many

cdr3_nt: TGTGCCAGCAGCCAAGATCAGGGGACAGGTCGTAGCTACACCTTC
cdr3_aa: CASSQDQGTGRSYTF
v_call: TRBV3-1
d_call: TRBD1
j_call: TRBJ1-2
clone_size: NA

cdr3_nt: TGTGCCTGGAGTCGAAGACTGACTAGCGGCAACAATGAGCAGTTCTTC
cdr3_aa: CAWSRRLTSGNNEQFF
v_call: TRBV30
d_call: TRBD2
j_call: TRBJ2-1
clone_size: many

cdr3_nt: TGTGCCAGCAGCCTTGGGACTAGCGACCCCACCGGGGAGCTGTTTTTT
cdr3_aa: CASSLGTSDPTGELFF
v_call: TRBV4-2
d_call: TRBD2
j_call: TRBJ2-2
clone_size: NA

cdr3_nt: TGCAGTGCTAGAGTAGCTAGCGGCGACAATGAGCAGTTCTTC
cdr3_aa: CSARVASGDNEQFF
v_call: TRBV20-1
d_call: TRBD2
j_call: TRBJ2-1
clone_size: many

cdr3_nt: TGCGCCAGCTACGTCCCCGGTACTTCCACCGGGGAGCTGTTTTTT
cdr3_aa: CASYVPGTSTGELFF
v_call: TRBV5-1
d_call: NA
j_call: TRBJ2-2
clone_size: few

cdr3_nt: TGCGCCAGCAGCTTGGTCAGGAAGGGGTCCTTATACAATGAGCAGTTCTTC
cdr3_aa: CASSLVRKGSLYNEQFF
v_call: TRBV5-1
d_call: NA
j_call: TRBJ2-1
clone_size: many

cdr3_nt: TGCGCCAGCAGCCAAGTGACAGGTGGTTCTCAGCCCCAGCATTTT
cdr3_aa: CASSQVTGGSQPQHF
v_call: TRBV4-1
d_call: NA
j_call: TRBJ1-5
clone_size: few

cdr3_nt: TGCAGTGCTACGGACGGGTGGGGTAGCAATCAGCCCCAGCATTTT
cdr3_aa: CSATDGWGSNQPQHF
v_call: TRBV20-1
d_call: NA
j_call: TRBJ1-5
clone_size: NA